Each of the 29 T cell receptor beta chains below was sequenced from the same sample in a study of blood T cell repertoires in COVID-19. The table came from immunoSEQ multiplex PCR; TCRdb's copy has only in-frame clones and leaves some out. The sample carries some 100,000 clones, under 90% recorded once. The sample taken for sequencing was peripheral blood. The receptors shown here come from a woman aged 45-65 years with acute or convalescent COVID-19.

V is TRBV6-5 and J is TRBJ2-7; 7 bases align to TRBD1. J gave up 0 bases and V 5 bases, and 7 bases lay outside the gene matches. Germline V gene lookup returns CDR1 MNHEY and CDR2 SVGAGI. The CDR3 has 15 amino acids. The CDR3 loop reads CASSRDSLDSYEQYF. CDR3 bases: TGTGCCAGCAGTAGGGACAGCTTAGACTCCTACGAGCAGTACTTC.

A note on this clone: Different DNA sequences within this sample yield the same CDR3. This chain links TRBV5-1 with TRBJ2-3, with D possibly being TRBD2 (6 bases). The V gene lost 0 bases and the J gene lost 6 bases, with 11 bases spanning the gap. CDR1 and CDR2 from the germline V gene are SGHRS and YFSETQ. CDR3 length equals 14 residues. CDR3 bases: TGCGCCAGCAGCTTGGATCCCAGCGGGGATACGCAGTATTTT. Amino acids: CASSLDPSGDTQYF.

V usage is TRBV5-6 and J usage is TRBJ1-4; 9 bases align to TRBD1. Germline V gene lookup returns CDR1 SGHDT and CDR2 YYEEEE. This CDR3 is built from 15 residues. Trimming at V came to 5 bases and at J to 5 bases, leaving 7 bases not matched to a gene. The CDR3 sequence is CASRVGQGPNEKLFF. As DNA, the CDR3 is TGTGCCAGCAGGGTCGGACAGGGGCCAAATGAAAAACTGTTTTTT.

The genes are TRBV18 and TRBJ1-2; D not resolved. The CDR3 length is 15 residues. Germline CDR1 is KGHSH and CDR2 is LQKENI. The V end was cut by 3 bases, the J end by 4 bases, with 15 bases between. The CDR3 region is CASSPLMTSPYGYTF. CDR3 sequence (DNA): TGTGCCAGCTCACCCTTAATGACAAGCCCCTATGGCTACACCTTC.

This rearrangement joins TRBV15 to TRBJ2-1, with D unresolved. The CDR3 runs to 13 residues. V was clipped by 1 base and J by 8 bases, with 9 bases between them. Germline V gives CDR1 LNHNV, CDR2 YYDKDF (reference sequence). The DNA for the CDR3 is TGTGCCACCAGCAGAGCCCCCCGGGATGAGCAGTTCTTC. This codes for CATSRAPRDEQFF.

In this sample, this clone turned up a few times. The CDR3 bases are TGTGCCAGCAGCTTAACCGGGACAGGTTTTTCTCTTAACTATGGCTACACCTTC. Its translation: CASSLTGTGFSLNYGYTF. The chain combines TRBV7-9 with TRBJ1-2, with 8 bases matching TRBD1. The CDR3 sequence is 18 residues long. Germline V CDR1 and CDR2: SEHNR, FQNEAQ (reference sequence). V lost 2 bases and J lost 1; bases outside the gene matches: 12.

The chain employs TRBV2 and TRBJ2-7; D not resolved. This CDR3 has 12 amino acids. Germline V CDR1 and CDR2: SNHLY, FYNNEI. Trimming pared 6 bases from V and 7 bases from J, leaving 13 bases between. CDR3 loop: CASRITQKEQYF. CDR3 DNA: TGTGCCAGCAGGATTACGCAGAAGGAGCAGTACTTC.

This chain uses TRBV5-4 with TRBJ2-5; 8 bases are a match to TRBD2. The CDR3 runs to 12 residues. The V and J ends lost 4 bases and 5 bases, in that order; junction bases with no gene match: 1. Germline CDR1 reads SGHNT; CDR2 reads YYREEE (reference sequence). CDR3 protein: CASSREGETQYF. The CDR3 DNA sequence: TGTGCCAGCAGCCGGGAGGGGGAGACCCAGTACTTC. Filled out from reference TRBV5-4 and TRBJ2-5, the complete variable domain reads ETGVTQSPTHLIKTRGQQVTLRCSSQSGHNTVSWYQQALGQGPQFIFQYYREEENGRGNFPPRFSGLQFPNYSSELNVNALELDDSALYLCASSREGETQYFGPGTRLLVL.

The rearrangement links TRBV4-1 to TRBJ2-7; 9 bases fit TRBD1. Unmatched junction bases numbered 10, after V lost 1 base and J lost 3 bases. There are 17 residues in the CDR3. The V gene's germline CDR1 is MGHRA and CDR2 YSYEKL. CDR3 sequence reads: CASSQALPGQGYYEQYF. The CDR3 DNA follows: TGCGCCAGCAGCCAAGCCCTACCGGGACAGGGTTACTACGAGCAGTACTTC.

The chain links TRBV19 to TRBJ1-2, with no clear D. Germline loops: CDR1 LNHDA, CDR2 SQIVND (reference sequence). The CDR3 extends over 13 amino acids. The V end was cut by 6 bases, the J end by 2 bases, with 10 bases between. The CDR3 DNA reads as TGTGCCAGTAGAAAGCGGGTAAACTATGGCTACACCTTC. Encoded protein: CASRKRVNYGYTF.

The chain employs TRBV12-3 or TRBV12-4 and TRBJ1-1, with a weak D call TRBD1 (6 bases). This CDR3 has 12 amino acids. V was trimmed by 8 bases and J by 10 bases, leaving 17 bases between them. CDR3 DNA sequence: TGTGCCAGCGCCAGGGGTCGTTGGATAGCTTTCTTT. This codes for CASARGRWIAFF.

This sequence joins TRBV5-1 and TRBJ1-2; TRBD1 matches 8 bases. Trimming cost V 4 bases and J 1 base; bases outside gene matches: 12. This CDR3 contains 17 residues. Per the germline V gene, CDR1 is SGHRS and CDR2 is YFSETQ. The CDR3 sequence: CASSLSTGANLNYGYTF. DNA of the CDR3: TGCGCCAGCAGCCTGTCGACAGGGGCGAACCTTAACTATGGCTACACCTTC. The whole variable domain, remainder taken from reference TRBV5-1 and TRBJ1-2, is KAGVTQTPRYLIKTRGQQVTLSCSPISGHRSVSWYQQTPGQGLQFLFEYFSETQRNKGNFPGRFSGRQFSNSRSEMNVSTLELGDSALYLCASSLSTGANLNYGYTFGSGTRLTVV.

The rearrangement joins TRBV19 to TRBJ1-5; no definite D call. Germline assignment: CDR1 LNHDA and CDR2 SQIVND (reference sequence). This CDR3 region has 13 residues. Between the trimmed V and J ends, which lost 8 bases and 2 bases, there was a span of 10 bases. DNA of the CDR3: TGTGCCAGTTGCAGAGAGGGCAATCAGCCCCAGCATTTT. This codes for CASCREGNQPQHF.

This chain joins TRBV19 and TRBJ1-6; 7 bases are a match to TRBD1. In germline, CDR1 is LNHDA, CDR2 SQIVND (reference sequence). The CDR3 covers 17 residues. The ends lost 1 base at V and 7 bases at J; junction bases unmatched: 10. DNA of the CDR3: TGTGCCAGTAGTATAGGCAACAGGGGTTCGAGGAATTCACCCCTCCACTTT. Its protein product is CASSIGNRGSRNSPLHF.

The CDR3 bases are TGTGCCAGCAGCCTCCCAGGGGGAAACATTCAGTACTTC. Encoded protein: CASSLPGGNIQYF. This chain links TRBV11-2 with TRBJ2-4; 7 positions agree with TRBD1. The CDR3 contains 13 residues. Germline V lookup: CDR1 SGHAT, CDR2 FQNNGV. The ends lost 5 bases at V and 6 bases at J; junction bases unmatched: 4.

As regards this clone: The same CDR3 is also encoded by other DNA sequences in this sample. V and J are TRBV2 and TRBJ1-1; TRBD1 matches 8 bases. CDR3 length equals 14 residues. V lost 4 bases, J lost 1 base, and 2 bases stayed unmatched. Germline values: CDR1 SNHLY, CDR2 FYNNEI. CDR3 nucleotide sequence: TGTGCCAGCAGTGTAACAGGGGGGAACACTGAAGCTTTCTTT. This sequence encodes CASSVTGGNTEAFF. Supplemented by reference TRBV2 and TRBJ1-1, the full variable domain reads EPEVTQTPSHQVTQMGQEVILRCVPISNHLYFYWYRQILGQKVEFLVSFYNNEISEKSEIFDDQFSVERPDGSNFTLKIRSTKLEDSAMYFCASSVTGGNTEAFFGQGTRLTVV.

This clone came up once. The chain employs TRBV21-1 and TRBJ2-7; the DNA was not used to check the table's D call, TRBD2. TRBV21-1 is labeled a pseudogene. The CDR3 extends over 18 amino acids. The CDR3 DNA reads as TGTGCCAGCAGCAAAGCGCGAGAAAGGGCCGGGAACCTCTACGAGCAGTACTTC. It translates to CASSKARERAGNLYEQYF.

The gene calls are TRBV2 and TRBJ2-3; D ambiguous. Trimming left V 4 bases short and J 0 bases short, with 5 bases between. This CDR3 has 13 amino acids. CDR1 and CDR2 (germline): SNHLY, FYNNEI. CDR3 sequence reads: CASSAQSTDTQYF. As DNA, the CDR3 is TGTGCCAGCAGTGCGCAGAGCACAGATACGCAGTATTTT.

The V and J genes are TRBV27 and TRBJ2-6; TRBD1 agrees at 10 bases. Germline trimming cut 2 bases from V and 0 bases from J; bases unmatched to any gene: 1. The CDR3 is 17 residues long. The V gene's germline CDR1 is MNHEY and CDR2 SMNVEV (reference sequence). The CDR3 region has the DNA TGTGCCAGCAGTTTAGGGACAGGGGCCTCTGGGGCCAACGTCCTGACTTTC. It yields the protein CASSLGTGASGANVLTF.

The genes are TRBV10-2 and TRBJ2-1; 10 positions agree with TRBD1. Germline V gene sequence: CDR1 WSHSY, CDR2 SAAADI. Losses at the gene ends were 2 bases for V and 5 bases for J; bases not matched to a gene: 6. This CDR3 is built from 16 residues. The CDR3 bases are TGCGCCAGCAGTGAGCAATGGACAGGGGGTGACAATGAGCAGTTCTTC. Amino acids: CASSEQWTGGDNEQFF.

This chain links TRBV30 with TRBJ2-3; 14 positions agree with TRBD2. Germline CDR1 reads GTSNPN; CDR2 reads SVGIG (reference sequence). V lost 3 bases, J lost 6 bases, and 11 bases stayed unmatched. This CDR3 contains 17 residues. The CDR3 loop reads CAWSIGTSGGPTDTQYF. In DNA, the CDR3 is TGTGCCTGGAGCATAGGGACTAGCGGGGGACCAACGGATACGCAGTATTTT. The whole variable domain, filled in from reference TRBV30 and TRBJ2-3, reads SQTIHQWPATLVQPVGSPLSLECTVEGTSNPNLYWYRQAAGRGLQLLFYSVGIGQISSEVPQNLSASRPQDRQFILSSKKLLLSDSGFYLCAWSIGTSGGPTDTQYFGPGTRLTVL.

This sequence joins TRBV6-5 and TRBJ2-7; 7 positions agree with TRBD1. Germline V CDR1 and CDR2: MNHEY, SVGAGI. The CDR3 is made up of 15 amino acids. With V trimmed by 7 bases and J by 4 bases, 13 bases remained unmatched. The CDR3, as DNA: TGTGCCAGCAACACCCAAGGGGGCGCGCATTACGAGCAGTACTTC. Its translation: CASNTQGGAHYEQYF.

The chain has TRBV30 and TRBJ2-5; 7 nucleotides align to TRBD1. The CDR3 covers 13 residues. V lost 1 base, J lost 4 bases, and 3 bases stayed unmatched. Germline-derived CDR1 and CDR2 are GTSNPN and SVGIG (reference sequence). CDR3 region: CAWSGTGGETQYF. The CDR3 DNA follows: TGTGCCTGGAGTGGGACAGGTGGAGAGACCCAGTACTTC.

This clone was seen a single time. The chain uses TRBV2 and TRBJ1-2; weak D call: TRBD1 (6 bases). In germline, CDR1 is SNHLY, CDR2 FYNNEI. V was clipped by 0 bases and J by 5 bases, with 13 bases between them. The CDR3 is 15 amino acids. The chain's CDR3 is CASSEAAGVNYGYTF. Written as DNA, the CDR3 is TGTGCCAGCAGTGAAGCGGCAGGGGTTAATTATGGCTACACCTTC.

The CDR3, as DNA: TGTGCCAGCAGTCGGGACAGTGGTCGTGGAAACACCATATATTTT. As protein: CASSRDSGRGNTIYF. The rearrangement uses TRBV27 and TRBJ1-3; TRBD1 matches 7 bases. V lost 5 bases and J lost 3; bases outside the gene matches: 7. CDR3 length equals 15 residues. Looked up from germline, CDR1 is MNHEY and CDR2 is SMNVEV (reference sequence).

About this clone itself: Mismatch with germline at one junction end may stem from a read error. The genes are TRBV13 and TRBJ2-2, with 11 bases matching TRBD1. Germline-derived CDR1 and CDR2 are PRHDT and FYEKMQ (reference sequence). The CDR3 is 16 residues long. The CDR3 loop is CASSPPPGQGGGKLFF. In DNA, the CDR3 is TGTGCCAGCAGCCCCCCCCCGGGACAGGGGGGCGGGAAGCTGTTTTTT.

The rearrangement uses TRBV14 and TRBJ2-1; no clear D gene. The V end was cut by 0 bases, the J end by 1 base, with 7 bases between. The CDR3 has 15 amino acids. CDR1 is SGHDN, CDR2 FVKESK, per germline. The CDR3 is CASSQEPGSYNEQFF. CDR3 nucleotides: TGTGCCAGCAGCCAAGAGCCAGGTTCCTACAATGAGCAGTTCTTC.

This chain connects TRBV4-1 to TRBJ1-1; 8 bases line up with TRBD1. This CDR3 is built from 15 residues. Germline CDR1 MGHRA, CDR2 YSYEKL. V trimming: 4 bases; J trimming: 2 bases; junction bases outside the gene matches: 6. The CDR3 region is CASSPDRERNTEAFF. Written as DNA, the CDR3 is TGCGCCAGCAGCCCGGACAGGGAGAGAAACACTGAAGCTTTCTTT.

The chain couples TRBV3-1 (or the pseudogene TRBV3-2) to TRBJ1-6, with a tentative D call TRBD1 (5 bases). Trimming shortened V by 3 bases and J by 7 bases, and 10 bases separated the two germline ends. Germline V gene lookup returns CDR1 LGHDT and CDR2 YNNKEL (reference sequence). The CDR3 is 14 amino acids. The CDR3 region has the DNA TGTGCCAGCAGCCATAGTAGGGGCAATTCACCCCTCCACTTT. Protein: CASSHSRGNSPLHF.